The 5 T cell receptor beta chains reported below all come from one sample, sequenced in a study of cytomegalovirus exposure and HLA in healthy donors. Libraries were prepared by immunoSEQ multiplex PCR; TCRdb keeps only in-frame clonotypes and omits some of them. Counted here are about 140,000 clones, roughly 81% occurring once; the ten biggest clones make up roughly 1.4%. The sequenced material came from PBMCs. The origin of the receptors is a woman aged 30 to 39 in good health and CMV-seronegative.

Regarding this clone: The junction departs from the called germline gene at one end, perhaps through a read error. The rearrangement links TRBV15 to TRBJ2-2, with D possibly being TRBD1 (6 bases). Germline V gene data show CDR1 as LNHNV and CDR2 as YYDKDF (reference sequence). CDR3 length equals 15 residues. CDR3 nucleotides: TGTGCCACCAGAAGAGGACAGCCGAACACCGGGGAGCTGTTTTTT. Translated: CATRRGQPNTGELFF.

The chain joins TRBV5-1 to TRBJ2-3; D may be TRBD2 (5 bases). Germline-derived CDR1 and CDR2 are SGHRS and YFSETQ. The V end was cut by 1 base, the J end by 2 bases, with 8 bases between. The CDR3 contains 14 residues. The CDR3 here is CASSLSGFTDTQYF. CDR3 bases: TGCGCCAGCAGCTTGAGCGGATTCACAGATACGCAGTATTTT.

This clone was observed a few times. This sequence joins TRBV18 and TRBJ1-5; 9 bases match TRBD1. The CDR3 extends over 17 amino acids. Losses at the gene ends were 6 bases for V and 1 base for J; bases not matched to a gene: 10. Germline assignment: CDR1 KGHSH and CDR2 LQKENI. The CDR3 DNA reads TGTGCCAGCTCCCCGGACAGGGGAGTGGGGAGCAATCAGCCCCAGCATTTT. It yields the protein CASSPDRGVGSNQPQHF.

The genes are TRBV7-9 and TRBJ1-2; D gene uncertain. V was trimmed by 2 bases and J by 0 bases, leaving 13 bases between them. This CDR3 spans 16 amino acids. Germline V gene data show CDR1 as SEHNR and CDR2 as FQNEAQ (reference sequence). Here the CDR3 reads CASSLRADTTNYGYTF. The CDR3 DNA reads as TGTGCCAGCAGCTTACGCGCGGATACTACTAACTATGGCTACACCTTC.

The chain links TRBV15 to TRBJ2-2; possibly TRBD1 for D (5 bases). The CDR3 totals 14 residues. With 0 bases removed from V and 6 bases from J, the gap between germline ends came to 8 bases. Germline V gene lookup returns CDR1 LNHNV and CDR2 YYDKDF (reference sequence). CDR3: CATSRDREPGELFF. The CDR3 nucleotides are TGTGCCACCAGCAGAGACAGGGAACCCGGGGAGCTGTTTTTT.